The 9 T cell receptor beta chains presented below share a single source sample, sequenced in a study of T cells in Graves' hyperthyroidism and ophthalmopathy. Researchers took RNA transcripts and amplified the TCR beta CDR3 regions from them. The primer set for the first-round RT-PCR of the TCR CDR3 was HTBI. TCRdb itself ran the multiplex PCR reads through MiXCR, one entry per CDR3 protein. The data contain fewer than 850,000 distinct CDR3 sequences, around 16% of them seen just once; the ten biggest clones take up less than 20%. The sample consisted of blood. The receptor source for this set is a middle-aged man with Graves' hyperthyroidism.

In this sample, this clonotype turned up many times. The genes are TRBV6-1 and TRBJ2-3, with 9 bases matching TRBD1. Germline V gene sequence: CDR1 MNHNS, CDR2 SASEGT. Germline trimming cut 5 bases from V and 6 bases from J; bases unmatched to any gene: 12. CDR3 length: 16 amino acids. CDR3: CASSNLPGQGPDTQYF. CDR3 DNA sequence: TGTGCCAGCAGTAATCTACCGGGACAGGGTCCGGATACGCAGTATTTT.

The chain combines TRBV27 with TRBJ1-5; 8 positions agree with TRBD1. Unmatched junction bases numbered 9, after V lost 8 bases and J lost 6 bases. The CDR3 sequence is 14 residues long. Germline CDR1 is MNHEY and CDR2 is SMNVEV (reference sequence). CDR3 nucleotide sequence: TGTGCCAGCGGGGATGGACAGGGAGGTCAGCCCCAGCATTTT. It codes for CASGDGQGGQPQHF.

This rearrangement joins TRBV7-2 to TRBJ2-7, with D unresolved. The CDR3 totals 14 residues. V lost 5 bases, J lost 3 bases, and 14 bases lay in between. Germline V gene sequence: CDR1 SGHTA, CDR2 FQGNSA. The DNA for the CDR3 is TGTGCCAGCAGCCCTATTGGCGGCGTCTACGAGCAGTACTTC. Its protein is CASSPIGGVYEQYF. The entire variable domain, with the rest obtained from reference TRBV7-2 and TRBJ2-7, is as follows: GAGVSQSPSNKVTEKGKDVELRCDPISGHTALYWYRQSLGQGLEFLIYFQGNSAPDKSGLPSDRFSAERTGGSVSTLTIQRTQQEDSAVYLCASSPIGGVYEQYFGPGTRLTVT.

This clonotype was detected many times. The rearrangement links TRBV24-1 to TRBJ2-2; 9 positions match TRBD1. The CDR3 totals 17 residues. V shed 4 bases and J 3 bases; nucleotides not matched to a gene: 8. Germline values: CDR1 KGHDR, CDR2 SFDVKD. This chain's CDR3 is CATSDSDRGTDTGELFF. CDR3 in DNA: TGTGCCACCAGTGACTCAGACAGGGGGACAGACACCGGGGAGCTGTTTTTT.

Many counts were recorded for this clonotype. The V and J genes are TRBV11-3 and TRBJ2-1; 14 nucleotides agree with TRBD2. The germline gives CDR1 SGHNT, CDR2 YENEEA. After removal of 6 bases from V and 6 bases from J, the junction contained 4 bases not matched to a gene. The CDR3 is 15 residues long. The CDR3 DNA follows: TGTGCCAGCAGACCAGGGACTAGCGGGAGCAATGAGCAGTTCTTC. Translated, it gives CASRPGTSGSNEQFF.

This clonotype was observed at least ten times. The chain's CDR3 is CASSLGTSGSLEQFF. In DNA form, the CDR3 reads TGTGCCAGCAGCTTAGGGACTAGCGGGAGCCTTGAGCAGTTCTTC. The chain uses TRBV7-3 and TRBJ2-1; 14 bases agree with TRBD2. The CDR3 totals 15 residues. The junction had 3 bases not matched to a gene; V was cut back by 2 bases and J by 9 bases. Per the germline V gene, CDR1 is SGHTA and CDR2 is FQGTGA.

This clonotype appeared many times. This chain links TRBV30 with TRBJ1-1; 10 bases map to TRBD1. V shed 5 bases and J 4 bases; nucleotides not matched to a gene: 7. CDR3 size: 14 residues. The germline V gene encodes CDR1 GTSNPN and CDR2 SVGIG (reference sequence). The CDR3 protein is CAWERDRGFTEAFF. The CDR3 coding sequence is TGTGCCTGGGAACGGGACAGGGGTTTCACTGAAGCTTTCTTT.

This clonotype was observed a handful of times. CDR3 in amino acids: CASSQQLAGADTQYF. For the CDR3, the DNA is TGCGCCAGCAGCCAACAACTAGCGGGAGCAGATACGCAGTATTTT. The gene calls are TRBV4-1 and TRBJ2-3, with 11 bases identical to TRBD2. This CDR3 has 15 residues. The V gene's germline CDR1 is MGHRA and CDR2 YSYEKL. The V and J ends lost 2 bases and 4 bases, in that order; junction bases with no gene match: 2.

Concerning this clonotype: With a much larger clone just one base away, this may be a read error. The V gene is TRBV6-1, the J gene TRBJ1-2; no clear D gene. Germline V gene data show CDR1 as MNHNS and CDR2 as SASEGT. Trimming cost V 6 bases and J 0 bases, with 26 bases left between them. CDR3 size: 19 residues. CDR3 region: CASRPSLSVTSGSNYGYTF. The CDR3 coding sequence is TGTGCCAGCAGACCCTCTTTGTCCGTGACCAGCGGGTCTAACTATGGCTACACCTTC.